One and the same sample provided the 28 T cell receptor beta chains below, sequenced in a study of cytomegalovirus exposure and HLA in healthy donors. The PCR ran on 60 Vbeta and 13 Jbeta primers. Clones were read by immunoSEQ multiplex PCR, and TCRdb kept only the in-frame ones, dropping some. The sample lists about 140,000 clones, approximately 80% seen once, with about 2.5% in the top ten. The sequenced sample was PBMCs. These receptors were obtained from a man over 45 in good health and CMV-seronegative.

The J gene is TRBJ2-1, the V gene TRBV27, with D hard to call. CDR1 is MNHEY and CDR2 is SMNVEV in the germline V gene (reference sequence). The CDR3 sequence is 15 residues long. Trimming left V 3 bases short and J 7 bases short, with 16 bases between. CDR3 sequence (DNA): TGTGCCAGCAGTTTTGGGCCGAACTGGATAAATGAGCAGTTCTTC. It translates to CASSFGPNWINEQFF.

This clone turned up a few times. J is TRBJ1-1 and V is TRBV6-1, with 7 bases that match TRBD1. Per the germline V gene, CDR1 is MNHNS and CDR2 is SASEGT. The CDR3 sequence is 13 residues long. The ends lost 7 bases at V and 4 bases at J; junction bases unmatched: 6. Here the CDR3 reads CASTRQGGTEAFF. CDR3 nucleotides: TGTGCCAGCACTAGACAGGGAGGCACTGAAGCTTTCTTT.

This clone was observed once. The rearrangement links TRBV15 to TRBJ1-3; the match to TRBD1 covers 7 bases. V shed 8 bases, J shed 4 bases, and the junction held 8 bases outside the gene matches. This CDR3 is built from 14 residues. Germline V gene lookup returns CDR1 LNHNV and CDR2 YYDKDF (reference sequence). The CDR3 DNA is TGTGCCACCCGGGAGGGGACAGAAGGAAACACCATATATTTT. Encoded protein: CATREGTEGNTIYF. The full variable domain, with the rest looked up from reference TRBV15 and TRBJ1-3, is DAMVIQNPRYQVTQFGKPVTLSCSQTLNHNVMYWYQQKSSQAPKLLFHYYDKDFNNEADTPDNFQSRRPNTSFCFLDIRSPGLGDTAMYLCATREGTEGNTIYFGEGSWLTVV.

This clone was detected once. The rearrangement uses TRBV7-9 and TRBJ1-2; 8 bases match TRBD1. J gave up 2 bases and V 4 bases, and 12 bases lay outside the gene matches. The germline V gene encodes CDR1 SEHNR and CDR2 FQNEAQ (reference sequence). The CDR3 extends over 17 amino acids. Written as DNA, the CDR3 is TGTGCCAGCAGCTCTCCCCTTCGCCGACAGGGGAACTATGGCTACACCTTC. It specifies CASSSPLRRQGNYGYTF.

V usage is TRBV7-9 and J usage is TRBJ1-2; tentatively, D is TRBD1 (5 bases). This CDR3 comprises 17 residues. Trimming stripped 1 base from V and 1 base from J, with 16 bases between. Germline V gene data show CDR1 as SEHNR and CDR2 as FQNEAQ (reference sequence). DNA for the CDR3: TGTGCCAGCAGCTTAGGTGGGGCCGTCTTTGGTAACTATGGCTACACCTTC. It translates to CASSLGGAVFGNYGYTF.

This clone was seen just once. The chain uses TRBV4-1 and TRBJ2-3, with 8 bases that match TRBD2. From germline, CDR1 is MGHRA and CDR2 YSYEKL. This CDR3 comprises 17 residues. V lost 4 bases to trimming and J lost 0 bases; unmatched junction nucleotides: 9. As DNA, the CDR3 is TGCGCCAGCAGCCGAGCGGGAGAAGGGCGTAGCACAGATACGCAGTATTTT. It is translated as CASSRAGEGRSTDTQYF.

For the CDR3, the DNA is TGTGCCAGCAGCTTGGCGGTGACAGTCACAGATACGCAGTATTTT. It yields the protein CASSLAVTVTDTQYF. This chain uses TRBV5-5 with TRBJ2-3; perhaps TRBD1 as D (5 bases). From germline, CDR1 is SGHKS and CDR2 YYEKEE (reference sequence). V was pared by 0 bases and J by 2 bases, with 10 bases between. This CDR3 has 15 amino acids.

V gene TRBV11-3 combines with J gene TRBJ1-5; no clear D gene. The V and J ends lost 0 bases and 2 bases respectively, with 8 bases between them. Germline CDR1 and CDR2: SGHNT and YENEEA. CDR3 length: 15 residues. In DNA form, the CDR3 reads TGTGCCAGCAGCTTAGATCTAGCAGGCAATCAGCCCCAGCATTTT. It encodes CASSLDLAGNQPQHF. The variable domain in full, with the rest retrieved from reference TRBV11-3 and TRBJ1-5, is EAGVVQSPRYKIIEKKQPVAFWCNPISGHNTLYWYLQNLGQGPELLIRYENEEAVDDSQLPKDRFSAERLKGVDSTLKIQPAELGDSAVYLCASSLDLAGNQPQHFGDGTRLSIL.

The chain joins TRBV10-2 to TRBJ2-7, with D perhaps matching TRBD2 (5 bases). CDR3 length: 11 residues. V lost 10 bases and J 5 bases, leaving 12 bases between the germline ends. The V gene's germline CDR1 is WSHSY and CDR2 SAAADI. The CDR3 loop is CATSWGDEQYF. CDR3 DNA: TGCGCCACTAGTTGGGGAGACGAGCAGTACTTC.

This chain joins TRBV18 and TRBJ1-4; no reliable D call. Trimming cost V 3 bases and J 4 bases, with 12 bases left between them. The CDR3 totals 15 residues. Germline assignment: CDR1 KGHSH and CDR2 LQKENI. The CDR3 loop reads CASSPMVTGNEKLFF. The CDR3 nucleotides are TGTGCCAGCTCACCGATGGTCACCGGTAATGAAAAACTGTTTTTT.

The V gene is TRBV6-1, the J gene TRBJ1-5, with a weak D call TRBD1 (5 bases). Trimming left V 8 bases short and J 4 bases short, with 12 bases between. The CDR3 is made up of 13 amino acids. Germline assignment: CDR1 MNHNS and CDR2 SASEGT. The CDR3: CASATEMNQPQHF. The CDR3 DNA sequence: TGTGCCAGCGCGACAGAAATGAATCAGCCCCAGCATTTT.

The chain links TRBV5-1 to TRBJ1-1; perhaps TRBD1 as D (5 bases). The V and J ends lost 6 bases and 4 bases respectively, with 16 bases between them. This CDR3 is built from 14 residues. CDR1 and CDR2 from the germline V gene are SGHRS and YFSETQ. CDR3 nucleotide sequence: TGCGCCAGCACCTCGGGGGTTCGTGGCACTGAAGCTTTCTTT. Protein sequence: CASTSGVRGTEAFF.

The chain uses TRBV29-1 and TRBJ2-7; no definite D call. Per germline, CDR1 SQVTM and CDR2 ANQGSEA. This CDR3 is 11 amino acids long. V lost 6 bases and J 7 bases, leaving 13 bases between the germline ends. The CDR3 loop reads CSVTLGQEQYF. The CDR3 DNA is TGCAGCGTCACGCTTGGCCAAGAGCAGTACTTC.

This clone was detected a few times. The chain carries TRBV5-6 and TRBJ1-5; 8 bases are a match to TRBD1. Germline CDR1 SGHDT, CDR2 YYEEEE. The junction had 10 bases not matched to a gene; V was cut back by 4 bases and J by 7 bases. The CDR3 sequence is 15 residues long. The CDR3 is CASSQTGDRGQPQHF. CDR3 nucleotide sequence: TGTGCCAGCAGCCAGACAGGGGATCGGGGCCAGCCCCAGCATTTT.

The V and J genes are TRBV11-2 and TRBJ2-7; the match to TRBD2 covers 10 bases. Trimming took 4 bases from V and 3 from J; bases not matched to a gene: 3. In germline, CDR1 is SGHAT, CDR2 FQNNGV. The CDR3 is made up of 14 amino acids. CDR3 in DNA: TGTGCCAGCAGCTCCGGACTAGCGGACTACGAGCAGTACTTC. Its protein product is CASSSGLADYEQYF.

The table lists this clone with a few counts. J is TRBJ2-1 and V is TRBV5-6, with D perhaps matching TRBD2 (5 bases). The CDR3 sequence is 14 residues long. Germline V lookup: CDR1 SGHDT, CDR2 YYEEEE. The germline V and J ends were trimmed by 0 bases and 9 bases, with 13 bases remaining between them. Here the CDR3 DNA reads TGTGCCAGCAGCTTGGCCCCGGGGAAGGCTGAGCAGTTCTTC. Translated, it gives CASSLAPGKAEQFF.

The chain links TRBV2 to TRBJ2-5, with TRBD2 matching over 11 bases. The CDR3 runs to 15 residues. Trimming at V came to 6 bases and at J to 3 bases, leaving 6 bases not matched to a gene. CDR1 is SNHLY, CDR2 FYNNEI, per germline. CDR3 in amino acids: CASRALAGVEETQYF. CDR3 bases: TGTGCCAGCAGGGCACTAGCGGGAGTCGAAGAGACCCAGTACTTC.

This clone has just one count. The CDR3 loop reads CASSLGRENTIYF. The CDR3 DNA follows: TGCGCCAGCAGCTTGGGTCGGGAAAACACCATATATTTT. The chain uses TRBV5-1 and TRBJ1-3; D not resolved. Looked up from germline, CDR1 is SGHRS and CDR2 is YFSETQ. V gave up 0 bases and J gave up 6 bases, with 7 bases separating them. The CDR3 spans 13 residues.

CDR3 bases: TGCGCCAGCAGCTCGACAGTAGCTAACTATGGCTACACCTTC. Amino acids: CASSSTVANYGYTF. The V gene is TRBV5-1, the J gene TRBJ1-2, with a possible D match to TRBD1 (5 bases). This CDR3 is built from 14 residues. V lost 3 bases and J 0 bases, leaving 9 bases between the germline ends. Germline V gene lookup returns CDR1 SGHRS and CDR2 YFSETQ.

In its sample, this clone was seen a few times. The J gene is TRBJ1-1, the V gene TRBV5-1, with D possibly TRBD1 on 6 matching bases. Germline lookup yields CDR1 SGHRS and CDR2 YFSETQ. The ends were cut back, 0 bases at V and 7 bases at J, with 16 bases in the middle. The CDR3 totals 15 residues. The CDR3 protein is CASSLAGGGVREAFF. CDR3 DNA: TGCGCCAGCAGCTTGGCCGGAGGGGGGGTGCGTGAAGCTTTCTTT. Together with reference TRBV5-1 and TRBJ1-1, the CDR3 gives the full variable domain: KAGVTQTPRYLIKTRGQQVTLSCSPISGHRSVSWYQQTPGQGLQFLFEYFSETQRNKGNFPGRFSGRQFSNSRSEMNVSTLELGDSALYLCASSLAGGGVREAFFGQGTRLTVV.

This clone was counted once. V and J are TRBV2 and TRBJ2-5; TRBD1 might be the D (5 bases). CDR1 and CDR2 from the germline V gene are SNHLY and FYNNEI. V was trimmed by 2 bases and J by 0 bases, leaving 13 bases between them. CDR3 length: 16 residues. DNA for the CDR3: TGTGCCAGCAGTGAAATGTTGGCAGGGAACCAAGAGACCCAGTACTTC. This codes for CASSEMLAGNQETQYF. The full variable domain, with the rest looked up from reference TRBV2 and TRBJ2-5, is EPEVTQTPSHQVTQMGQEVILRCVPISNHLYFYWYRQILGQKVEFLVSFYNNEISEKSEIFDDQFSVERPDGSNFTLKIRSTKLEDSAMYFCASSEMLAGNQETQYFGPGTRLLVL.

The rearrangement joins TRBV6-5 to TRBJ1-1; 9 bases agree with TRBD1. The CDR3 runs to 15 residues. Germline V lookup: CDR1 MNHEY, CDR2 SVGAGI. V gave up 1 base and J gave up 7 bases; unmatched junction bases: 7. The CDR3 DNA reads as TGTGCCAGCAGTTACTGGCCGGGACAGGGACTTGAAGCTTTCTTT. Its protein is CASSYWPGQGLEAFF.

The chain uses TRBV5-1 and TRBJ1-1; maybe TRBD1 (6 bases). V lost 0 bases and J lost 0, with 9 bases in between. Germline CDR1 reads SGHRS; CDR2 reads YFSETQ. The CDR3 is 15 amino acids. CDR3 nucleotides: TGCGCCAGCAGCTTGGGGACAGTCATGAACACTGAAGCTTTCTTT. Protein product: CASSLGTVMNTEAFF.

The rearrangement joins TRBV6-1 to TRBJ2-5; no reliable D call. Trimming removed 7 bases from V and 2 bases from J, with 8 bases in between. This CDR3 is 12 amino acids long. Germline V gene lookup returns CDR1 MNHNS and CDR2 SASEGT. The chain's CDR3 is CASNPTQETQYF. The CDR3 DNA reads TGTGCCAGCAATCCGACTCAAGAGACCCAGTACTTC.

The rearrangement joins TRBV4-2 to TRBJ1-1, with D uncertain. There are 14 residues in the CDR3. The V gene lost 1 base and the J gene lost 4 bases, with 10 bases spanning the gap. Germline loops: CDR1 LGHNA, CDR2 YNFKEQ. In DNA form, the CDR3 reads TGTGCCAGCAGCCAAGGGGGAGAGGCCACTGAAGCTTTCTTT. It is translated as CASSQGGEATEAFF.

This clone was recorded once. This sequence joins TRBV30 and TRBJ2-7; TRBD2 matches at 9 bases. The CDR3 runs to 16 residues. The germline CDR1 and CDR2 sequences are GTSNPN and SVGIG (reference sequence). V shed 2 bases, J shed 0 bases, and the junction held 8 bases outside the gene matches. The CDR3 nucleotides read TGTGCCTGGAGTAGAAGCGGGAGGAAGAGCTCCTACGAGCAGTACTTC. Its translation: CAWSRSGRKSSYEQYF.

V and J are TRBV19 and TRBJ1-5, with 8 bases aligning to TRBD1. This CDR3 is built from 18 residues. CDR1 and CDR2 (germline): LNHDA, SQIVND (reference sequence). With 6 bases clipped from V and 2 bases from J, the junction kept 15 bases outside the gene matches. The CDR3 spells CASRKTGGGFLRNQPQHF. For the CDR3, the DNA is TGTGCCAGTAGAAAAACAGGGGGAGGTTTCCTTCGCAATCAGCCCCAGCATTTT.

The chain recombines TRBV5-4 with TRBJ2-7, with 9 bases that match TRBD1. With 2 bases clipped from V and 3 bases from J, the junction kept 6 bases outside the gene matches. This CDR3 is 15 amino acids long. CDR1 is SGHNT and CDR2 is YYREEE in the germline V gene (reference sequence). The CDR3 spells CASSFGGTGNYEQYF. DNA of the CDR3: TGTGCCAGCAGCTTCGGCGGGACAGGGAACTACGAGCAGTACTTC.